A single sample gave rise to the 15 T cell receptor beta chains below, sequenced in a study of blood T cell repertoires in COVID-19. TCRdb's table, derived via immunoSEQ multiplex PCR, lists solely in-frame clones and lacks some. Here the sample spans a few hundred thousand clones, 70% to 90% being singletons. Sequenced material: PBMCs or T cells enriched from blood (not recorded which). The receptor set was obtained from a man under 40 who had recovered from COVID-19.

J is TRBJ1-1 and V is TRBV18, with 8 positions matching TRBD1. V shed 3 bases and J 0 bases; nucleotides not matched to a gene: 3. This CDR3 region has 15 residues. Germline CDR1 KGHSH, CDR2 LQKENI. The CDR3 is CASSPTTGVNTEAFF. CDR3 sequence (DNA): TGTGCCAGCTCACCGACGACAGGGGTGAACACTGAAGCTTTCTTT. Drawing the rest from reference TRBV18 and TRBJ1-1, the complete variable domain is NAGVMQNPRHLVRRRGQEARLRCSPMKGHSHVYWYRQLPEEGLKFMVYLQKENIIDESGMPKERFSAEFPKEGPSILRIQQVVRGDSAAYFCASSPTTGVNTEAFFGQGTRLTVV.

The chain combines TRBV4-3 with TRBJ1-2, with D tentatively TRBD1 (5 bases). CDR1 and CDR2 from the germline V gene are LGHNA and YSLEER. V lost 4 bases, J lost 8 bases, and 14 bases lay in between. This CDR3 comprises 13 residues. In DNA form, the CDR3 reads TGCGCCAGCAGCCTTGCGGCAGGGAAGGGCTACACCTTC. Translated, it gives CASSLAAGKGYTF.

This clone was observed once. This sequence joins TRBV19 and TRBJ2-2; 8 bases line up with TRBD1. The CDR3 spans 15 residues. The germline V gene encodes CDR1 LNHDA and CDR2 SQIVND (reference sequence). V shed 6 bases and J 5 bases; nucleotides not matched to a gene: 8. CDR3 in DNA: TGTGCCAGTAGCCCCGGACAGGGTAGGACCGGGGAGCTGTTTTTT. The encoded protein is CASSPGQGRTGELFF.

V is TRBV18 and J is TRBJ2-5; D call uncertain. V was clipped by 3 bases and J by 4 bases, with 12 bases between them. CDR1 is KGHSH and CDR2 is LQKENI in the germline V gene. This CDR3 is built from 14 residues. The CDR3 loop reads CASSPNYFGETQYF. DNA for the CDR3: TGTGCCAGCTCACCGAACTACTTTGGAGAGACCCAGTACTTC.

The V gene is TRBV5-1, the J gene TRBJ1-1, with a tentative D call TRBD1 (6 bases). The germline gives CDR1 SGHRS, CDR2 YFSETQ. Trimming took off 2 bases at V and 11 bases at J, with 19 bases between the two ends. CDR3 length equals 14 residues. Written as DNA, the CDR3 is TGCGCCAGCAGCTTTTCTCTGGACAGCTTGAACGCTTTCTTT. This encodes CASSFSLDSLNAFF.

This clone was seen a handful of times. The V gene is TRBV28, the J gene TRBJ1-5, with D unresolved. Germline assignment: CDR1 MDHEN and CDR2 SYDVKM. The CDR3 is 13 residues long. Between the trimmed V and J ends, which lost 8 bases and 1 base, there was a span of 9 bases. The CDR3 region is CASVTVSNQPQHF. In DNA form, the CDR3 reads TGTGCCAGCGTCACAGTAAGCAATCAGCCCCAGCATTTT.

The rearrangement uses TRBV27 and TRBJ1-6; tentatively, D is TRBD1 (5 bases). V dropped 6 bases and J dropped 0 bases, with 18 bases sitting between them. The length of the CDR3 is 18 residues. Germline values: CDR1 MNHEY, CDR2 SMNVEV (reference sequence). CDR3 coding DNA: TGTGCCAGCAGGAGGGAGAGGGGAGGGAGCTCCTATAATTCACCCCTCCACTTT. Its protein product is CASRRERGGSSYNSPLHF.

The chain carries TRBV6-1 and TRBJ2-2; 8 nucleotides match TRBD1. Looked up from germline, CDR1 is MNHNS and CDR2 is SASEGT. CDR3 length equals 16 residues. V shed 0 bases, J shed 6 bases, and the junction held 6 bases outside the gene matches. The CDR3 region has the DNA TGTGCCAGCAGTGAAGCAGACGGACAGGGTTCCGGGGAGCTGTTTTTT. It translates to CASSEADGQGSGELFF.

The chain joins TRBV12-3 or TRBV12-4 to TRBJ2-7; unclear D gene. The CDR3 has 13 amino acids. Trimming removed 5 bases from V and 0 bases from J, with 8 bases in between. DNA of the CDR3: TGTGCCAGCAGTACGCACAACTCCTACGAGCAGTACTTC. It encodes CASSTHNSYEQYF.

This rearrangement joins TRBV15 to TRBJ2-3; 8 bases are a match to TRBD2. Trimming took 8 bases from V and 4 from J; bases not matched to a gene: 8. CDR3 size: 14 residues. Germline V gene sequence: CDR1 LNHNV, CDR2 YYDKDF (reference sequence). In nucleotides, the CDR3 is TGTGCCACCGGCGGTAGCGGGGCAGCAGATACGCAGTATTTT. This gives the protein CATGGSGAADTQYF.

The chain couples TRBV6-2 or TRBV6-3 to TRBJ1-5; D not certain. Germline CDR1 and CDR2: MNHEY and SVGEGT. CDR3 length equals 15 residues. V was clipped by 5 bases and J by 5 bases, with 16 bases between them. This chain's CDR3 is CASSTPEGGDQPQHF. In nucleotides, the CDR3 is TGTGCCAGCAGTACCCCCGAGGGTGGGGATCAGCCCCAGCATTTT.

The gene calls are TRBV9 and TRBJ2-3; TRBD2 matches at 11 bases. Germline CDR1 SGDLS, CDR2 YYNGEE. V trimming: 0 bases; J trimming: 3 bases; junction bases outside the gene matches: 3. The CDR3 has 16 residues. The CDR3 is CASSVGPSGGTDTQYF. The CDR3 DNA sequence: TGTGCCAGCAGCGTAGGCCCTAGCGGGGGGACAGATACGCAGTATTTT.

This clone appeared once. In DNA form, the CDR3 reads TGTGCCAGCAGCTCCGGGACTAGCGGGGAGGTGGAGCAGTACTTC. Residues: CASSSGTSGEVEQYF. The chain couples TRBV7-9 to TRBJ2-7; 13 positions match TRBD2. The CDR3 contains 15 residues. V was clipped by 4 bases and J by 7 bases; unmatched bases: 7. CDR1 and CDR2 (germline): SEHNR, FQNEAQ (reference sequence).

This chain links TRBV5-6 with TRBJ1-6, with TRBD1 as a possible D gene (5 bases). The V gene's germline CDR1 is SGHDT and CDR2 YYEEEE. The CDR3 loop spans 12 amino acids. The V gene lost 2 bases and the J gene lost 10 bases, with 7 bases spanning the gap. CDR3 DNA: TGTGCCAGCAGCTTAGGACACTCACCCCTCCACTTT. Amino acids: CASSLGHSPLHF.

The V call is TRBV28, the J call TRBJ2-3; D may be TRBD2 (7 bases). This CDR3 is 15 amino acids long. Trimming stripped 2 bases from V and 4 bases from J, with 13 bases between. The germline V gene has CDR1 MDHEN and CDR2 SYDVKM. The CDR3 region is CASSLGGGGADTQYF. The DNA for the CDR3 is TGTGCCAGCAGTTTAGGGGGGGGCGGCGCAGATACGCAGTATTTT.